These 6 T cell receptor beta chains were sequenced from one sample in a study of shared clonotypes between healthy human individuals (dated by TCRdb to 2020 to 2022). Library method: the immunoSEQ multiplex PCR assay. In TCRdb, the immuneACCESS table is reduced to in-frame sequences with V and J assigned. These tables do not hold every clone; where another copy was compared, an unresolved V gene accounts for under half, and the others remain unexplained. The sample table contains 1,500,000 or so clones; only one count was recorded for approximately 98.5% of them. The leading ten clones occupy approximately 0.38% of the sample. Sequenced sample: naive CD4+ T cells sorted from blood. Taken with the paper, the label for cell subset or site translates to: CD45RA+ positively selected. These receptors were taken from a man aged 25-40 years in good health.

J is TRBJ2-5 and V is TRBV7-6; no reliable D call. V lost 7 bases and J 5 bases, leaving 14 bases between the germline ends. This CDR3 is 13 amino acids long. Germline assignment: CDR1 SGHVS and CDR2 FNYEAQ. CDR3 amino acids: CASTRIPTETQYF. CDR3 in DNA: TGTGCCAGCACCCGCATCCCAACGGAGACCCAGTACTTC.

Details on this clone: Other DNA sequences within the sample encode an identical CDR3. The V gene is TRBV5-4, the J gene TRBJ1-3; D not resolved. The length of the CDR3 is 15 residues. Germline lookup yields CDR1 SGHNT and CDR2 YYREEE (reference sequence). V was cut by 0 bases and J by 1 base, with 8 bases left in between. The CDR3 protein is CASSLGGSSGNTIYF. For the CDR3, the DNA is TGTGCCAGCAGCTTGGGGGGTTCATCTGGAAACACCATATATTTT.

The V call is TRBV11-2, the J call TRBJ2-4, with D possibly called TRBD1 or TRBD2 (5 bases each). V lost 2 bases and J 7 bases, leaving 18 bases between the germline ends. The CDR3 spans 16 residues. Germline V gene lookup returns CDR1 SGHAT and CDR2 FQNNGV. Here the CDR3 DNA reads TGTGCCAGCAGCTTAACCGGGACGATAGTTAGGAACATTCAGTACTTC. Its translation: CASSLTGTIVRNIQYF.

V usage is TRBV5-1 and J usage is TRBJ1-4, with D uncertain. Germline V CDR1 and CDR2: SGHRS, YFSETQ. The CDR3 contains 15 residues. V was trimmed by 4 bases and J by 0 bases, leaving 10 bases between them. For the CDR3, the DNA is TGCGCCAGCAGCCTAACAGCCACAACTAATGAAAAACTGTTTTTT. Encoded protein: CASSLTATTNEKLFF. Drawing the rest from reference TRBV5-1 and TRBJ1-4, the complete variable domain is KAGVTQTPRYLIKTRGQQVTLSCSPISGHRSVSWYQQTPGQGLQFLFEYFSETQRNKGNFPGRFSGRQFSNSRSEMNVSTLELGDSALYLCASSLTATTNEKLFFGSGTQLSVL.

The table lists this clone with a count of one. The gene calls are TRBV2 and TRBJ2-7; no reliable D call. Germline CDR1 is SNHLY and CDR2 is FYNNEI. The V end lost 4 bases, the J end lost 4 bases, and 14 bases lay between the germline ends. The CDR3 is made up of 14 amino acids. The CDR3 coding sequence is TGTGCCAGCAGTGCTTCGCGGAGTACATACGAGCAGTACTTC. Encoded protein: CASSASRSTYEQYF. Together with reference TRBV2 and TRBJ2-7, the CDR3 gives the full variable domain: EPEVTQTPSHQVTQMGQEVILRCVPISNHLYFYWYRQILGQKVEFLVSFYNNEISEKSEIFDDQFSVERPDGSNFTLKIRSTKLEDSAMYFCASSASRSTYEQYFGPGTRLTVT.

The chain combines TRBV18 with TRBJ2-2; weak D call: TRBD1 (6 bases). Germline CDR1 KGHSH, CDR2 LQKENI. The length of the CDR3 is 14 residues. V was cut by 2 bases and J by 7 bases, with 11 bases left in between. DNA of the CDR3: TGTGCCAGCTCACCATTAGGACAGCACGGGGAGCTGTTTTTT. It translates to CASSPLGQHGELFF.